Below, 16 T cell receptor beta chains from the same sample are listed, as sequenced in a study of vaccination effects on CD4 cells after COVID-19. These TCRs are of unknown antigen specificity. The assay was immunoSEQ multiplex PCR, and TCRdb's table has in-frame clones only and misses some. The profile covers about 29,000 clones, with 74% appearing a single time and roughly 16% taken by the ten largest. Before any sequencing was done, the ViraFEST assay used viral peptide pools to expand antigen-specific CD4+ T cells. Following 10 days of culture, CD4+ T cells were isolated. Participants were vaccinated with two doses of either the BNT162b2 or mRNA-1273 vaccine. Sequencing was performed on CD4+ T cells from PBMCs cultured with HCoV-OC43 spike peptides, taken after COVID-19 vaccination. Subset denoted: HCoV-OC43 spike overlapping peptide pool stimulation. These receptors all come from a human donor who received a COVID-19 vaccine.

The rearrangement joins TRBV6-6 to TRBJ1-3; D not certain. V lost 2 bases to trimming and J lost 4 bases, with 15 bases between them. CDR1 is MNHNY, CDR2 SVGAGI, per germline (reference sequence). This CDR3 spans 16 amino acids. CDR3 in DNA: TGTGCCAGCAGTTACAAACAGTCGAGTGTCGGAAACACCATATATTTT. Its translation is CASSYKQSSVGNTIYF.

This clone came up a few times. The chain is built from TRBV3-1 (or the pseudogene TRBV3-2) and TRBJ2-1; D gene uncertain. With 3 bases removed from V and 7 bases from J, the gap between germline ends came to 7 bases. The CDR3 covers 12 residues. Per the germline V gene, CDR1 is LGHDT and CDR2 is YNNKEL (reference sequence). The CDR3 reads CASSQRWNEQFF. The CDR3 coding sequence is TGTGCCAGCAGCCAGAGGTGGAATGAGCAGTTCTTC.

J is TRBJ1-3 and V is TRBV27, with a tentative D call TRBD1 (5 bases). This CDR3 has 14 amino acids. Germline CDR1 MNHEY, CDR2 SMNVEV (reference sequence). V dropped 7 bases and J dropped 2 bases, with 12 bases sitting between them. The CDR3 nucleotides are TGTGCCAGCAAGGCGGGGCGGGCTGGAAACACCATATATTTT. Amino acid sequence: CASKAGRAGNTIYF.

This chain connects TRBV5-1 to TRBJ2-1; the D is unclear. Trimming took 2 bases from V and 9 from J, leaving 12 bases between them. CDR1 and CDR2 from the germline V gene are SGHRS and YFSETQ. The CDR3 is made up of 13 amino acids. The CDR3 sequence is CASSFARFSEQFF. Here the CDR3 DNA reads TGCGCCAGCAGCTTTGCCAGGTTTAGTGAGCAGTTCTTC.

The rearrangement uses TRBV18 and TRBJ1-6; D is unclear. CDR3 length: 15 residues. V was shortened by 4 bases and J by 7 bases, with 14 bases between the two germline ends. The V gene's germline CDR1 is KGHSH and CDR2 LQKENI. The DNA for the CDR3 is TGTGCCAGCTCACGAGAGCGGACGGTCAATTCACCCCTCCACTTT. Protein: CASSRERTVNSPLHF.

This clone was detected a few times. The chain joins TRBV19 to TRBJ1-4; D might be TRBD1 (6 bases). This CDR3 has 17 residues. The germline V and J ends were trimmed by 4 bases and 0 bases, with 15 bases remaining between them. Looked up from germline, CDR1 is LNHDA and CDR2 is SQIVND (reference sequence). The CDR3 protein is CASSKYRAPATNEKLFF. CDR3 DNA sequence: TGTGCCAGTAGTAAATACAGGGCCCCTGCAACTAATGAAAAACTGTTTTTT.

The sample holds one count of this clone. The CDR3: CASSSSGQGGTQYF. For the CDR3, the DNA is TGTGCCAGTAGTAGCTCGGGACAGGGAGGGACCCAGTACTTC. The V and J genes are TRBV19 and TRBJ2-5; 9 bases are shared with TRBD1. The trim removed 4 bases at V and 7 bases at J, leaving 7 bases unmatched. Germline V lookup: CDR1 LNHDA, CDR2 SQIVND (reference sequence). The CDR3 extends over 14 amino acids.

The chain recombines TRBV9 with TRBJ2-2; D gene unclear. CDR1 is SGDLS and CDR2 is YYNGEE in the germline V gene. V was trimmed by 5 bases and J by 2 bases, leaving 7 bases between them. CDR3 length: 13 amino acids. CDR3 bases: TGTGCCAGCAGGAAGGGCAACACCGGGGAGCTGTTTTTT. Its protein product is CASRKGNTGELFF.

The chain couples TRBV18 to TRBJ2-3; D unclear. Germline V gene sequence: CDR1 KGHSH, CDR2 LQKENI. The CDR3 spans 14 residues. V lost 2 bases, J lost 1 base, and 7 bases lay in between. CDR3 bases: TGTGCCAGCTCACCATCTCTGGGCACAGATACGCAGTATTTT. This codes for CASSPSLGTDTQYF.

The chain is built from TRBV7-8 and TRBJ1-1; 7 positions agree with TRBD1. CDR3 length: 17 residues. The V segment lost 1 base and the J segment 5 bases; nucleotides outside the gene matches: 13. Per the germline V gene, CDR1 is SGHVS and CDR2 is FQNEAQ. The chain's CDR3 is CASSLGYLGQGGTEAFF. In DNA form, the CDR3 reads TGTGCCAGCAGCTTAGGTTACTTGGGGCAGGGGGGGACTGAAGCTTTCTTT.

The CDR3 is CASRTTWTGGFGYTF. CDR3 sequence (DNA): TGTGCCAGTAGGACCACCTGGACAGGGGGCTTTGGCTACACCTTC. This sequence joins TRBV19 and TRBJ1-2, with 11 nucleotides matching TRBD1. CDR1 is LNHDA, CDR2 SQIVND, per germline (reference sequence). The CDR3 totals 15 residues. The trim removed 6 bases at V and 7 bases at J, leaving 10 bases unmatched.

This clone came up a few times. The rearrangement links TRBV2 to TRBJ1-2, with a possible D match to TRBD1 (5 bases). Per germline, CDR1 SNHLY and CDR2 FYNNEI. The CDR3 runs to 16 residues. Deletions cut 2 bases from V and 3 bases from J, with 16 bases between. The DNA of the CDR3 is TGTGCCAGCAGTGAACCAAACAGGATAGGGGACTATGGCTACACCTTC. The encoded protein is CASSEPNRIGDYGYTF.

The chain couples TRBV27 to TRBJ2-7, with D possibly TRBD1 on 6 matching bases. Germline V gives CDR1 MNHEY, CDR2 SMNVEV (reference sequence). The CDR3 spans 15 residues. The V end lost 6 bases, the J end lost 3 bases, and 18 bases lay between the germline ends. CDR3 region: CASRSAGVKGYEQYF. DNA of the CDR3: TGTGCCAGCAGATCCGCAGGGGTTAAAGGCTACGAGCAGTACTTC.

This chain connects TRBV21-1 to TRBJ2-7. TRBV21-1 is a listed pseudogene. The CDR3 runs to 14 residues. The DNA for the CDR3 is TGTGCCAGCCCGGACGGCGAGAGCTCCTACGAGCAGTACTTC. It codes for CASPDGESSYEQYF.

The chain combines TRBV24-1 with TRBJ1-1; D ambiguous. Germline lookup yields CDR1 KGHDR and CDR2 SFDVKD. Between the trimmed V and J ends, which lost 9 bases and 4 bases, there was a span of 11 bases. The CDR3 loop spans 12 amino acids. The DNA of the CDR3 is TGTGCCACCCGGACCCGGGGCACTGAAGCTTTCTTT. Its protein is CATRTRGTEAFF.

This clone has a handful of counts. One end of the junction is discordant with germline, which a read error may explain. This CDR3 is CASTLNGGTYEQYF. CDR3 coding DNA: TGTGCCAGCACCTTGAATGGCGGTACCTACGAGCAGTACTTC. The rearrangement links TRBV5-4 to TRBJ2-7; D is unclear. Germline CDR1 SGHNT, CDR2 YYREEE (reference sequence). The CDR3 length is 14 residues.